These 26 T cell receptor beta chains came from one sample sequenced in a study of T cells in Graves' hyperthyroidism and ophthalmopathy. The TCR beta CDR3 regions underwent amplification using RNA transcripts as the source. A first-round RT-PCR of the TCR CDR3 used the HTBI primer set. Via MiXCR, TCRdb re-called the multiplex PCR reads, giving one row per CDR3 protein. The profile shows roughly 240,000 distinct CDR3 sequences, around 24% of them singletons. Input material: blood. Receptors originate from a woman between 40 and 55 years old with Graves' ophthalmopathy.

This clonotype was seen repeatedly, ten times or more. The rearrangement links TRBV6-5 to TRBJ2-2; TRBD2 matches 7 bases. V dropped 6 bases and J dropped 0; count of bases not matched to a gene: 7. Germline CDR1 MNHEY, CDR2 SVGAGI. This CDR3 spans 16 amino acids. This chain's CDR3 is CASRPRAGANTGELFF. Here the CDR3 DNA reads TGTGCCAGCAGGCCGCGGGCGGGAGCGAACACCGGGGAGCTGTTTTTT.

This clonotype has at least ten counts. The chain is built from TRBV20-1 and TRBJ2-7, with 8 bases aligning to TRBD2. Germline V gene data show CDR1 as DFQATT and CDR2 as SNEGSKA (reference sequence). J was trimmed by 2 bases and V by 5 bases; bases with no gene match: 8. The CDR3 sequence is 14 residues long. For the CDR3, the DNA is TGCAGTGCTGATAAGCGGGAGCCTACCTACGAGCAGTACTTC. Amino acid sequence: CSADKREPTYEQYF.

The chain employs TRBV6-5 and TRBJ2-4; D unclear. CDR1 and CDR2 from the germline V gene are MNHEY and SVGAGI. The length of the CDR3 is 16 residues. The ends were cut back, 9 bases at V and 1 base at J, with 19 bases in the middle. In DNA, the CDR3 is TGTGCCAGTTGTTACCCCGCCGGGCAGGCCAAAAACATTCAGTACTTC. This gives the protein CASCYPAGQAKNIQYF.

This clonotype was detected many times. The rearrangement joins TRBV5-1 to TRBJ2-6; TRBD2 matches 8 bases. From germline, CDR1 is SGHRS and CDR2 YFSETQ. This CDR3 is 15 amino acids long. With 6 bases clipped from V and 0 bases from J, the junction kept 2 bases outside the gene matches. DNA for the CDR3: TGCGCCAGCACCCGGGAGGGCTCTGGGGCCAACGTCCTGACTTTC. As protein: CASTREGSGANVLTF.

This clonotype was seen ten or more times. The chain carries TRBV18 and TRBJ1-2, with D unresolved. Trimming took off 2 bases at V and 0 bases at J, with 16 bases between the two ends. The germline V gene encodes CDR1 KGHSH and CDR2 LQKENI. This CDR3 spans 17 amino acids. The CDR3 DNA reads TGTGCCAGCTCACCATATCTGAGTGACCGCTCTAACTATGGCTACACCTTC. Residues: CASSPYLSDRSNYGYTF.

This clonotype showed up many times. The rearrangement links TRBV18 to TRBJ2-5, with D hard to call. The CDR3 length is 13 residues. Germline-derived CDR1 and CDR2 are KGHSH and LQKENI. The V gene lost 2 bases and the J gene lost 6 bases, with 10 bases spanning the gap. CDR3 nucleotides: TGTGCCAGCTCACCAAACTTGGGGAAGACCCAGTACTTC. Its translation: CASSPNLGKTQYF. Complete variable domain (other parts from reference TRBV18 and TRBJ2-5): NAGVMQNPRHLVRRRGQEARLRCSPMKGHSHVYWYRQLPEEGLKFMVYLQKENIIDESGMPKERFSAEFPKEGPSILRIQQVVRGDSAAYFCASSPNLGKTQYFGPGTRLLVL.

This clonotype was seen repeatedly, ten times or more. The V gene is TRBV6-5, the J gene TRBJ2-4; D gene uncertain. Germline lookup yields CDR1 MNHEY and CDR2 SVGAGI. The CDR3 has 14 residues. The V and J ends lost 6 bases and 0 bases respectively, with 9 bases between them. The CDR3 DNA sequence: TGTGCCAGCAGGTCGGTGCTAGCCAAAAACATTCAGTACTTC. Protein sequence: CASRSVLAKNIQYF.

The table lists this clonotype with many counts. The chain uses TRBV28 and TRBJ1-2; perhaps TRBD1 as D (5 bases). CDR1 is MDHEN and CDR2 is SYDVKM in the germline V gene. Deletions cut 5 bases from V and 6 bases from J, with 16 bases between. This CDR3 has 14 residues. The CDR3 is CASSKGWGEDGYTF. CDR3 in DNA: TGTGCCAGCAGTAAAGGGTGGGGGGAAGATGGCTACACCTTC.

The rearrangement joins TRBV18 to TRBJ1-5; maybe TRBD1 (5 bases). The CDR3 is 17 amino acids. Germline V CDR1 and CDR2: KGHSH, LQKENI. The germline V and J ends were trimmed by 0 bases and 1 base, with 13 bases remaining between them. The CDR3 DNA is TGTGCCAGCTCACCACCCGGGAATGGGGGGAGCAATCAGCCCCAGCATTTT. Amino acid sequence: CASSPPGNGGSNQPQHF.

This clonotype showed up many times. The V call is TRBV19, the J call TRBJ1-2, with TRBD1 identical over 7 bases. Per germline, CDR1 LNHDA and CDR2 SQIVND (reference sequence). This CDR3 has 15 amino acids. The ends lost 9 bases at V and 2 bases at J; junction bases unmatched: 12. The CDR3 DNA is TGTGCCAGCCGAGCACCCGGGACAGCAAACTATGGCTACACCTTC. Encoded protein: CASRAPGTANYGYTF. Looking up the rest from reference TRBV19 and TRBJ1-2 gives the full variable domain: DGGITQSPKYLFRKEGQNVTLSCEQNLNHDAMYWYRQDPGQGLRLIYYSQIVNDFQKGDIAEGYSVSREKKESFPLTVTSAQKNPTAFYLCASRAPGTANYGYTFGSGTRLTVV.

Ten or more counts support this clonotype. CDR3 sequence: CATALRPNTGELFF. CDR3 nucleotides: TGTGCCACCGCCCTGAGGCCGAACACCGGGGAGCTGTTTTTT. The V gene is TRBV6-5, the J gene TRBJ2-2; D not certain. There are 14 residues in the CDR3. V lost 10 bases to trimming and J lost 0 bases, with 12 bases between them. CDR1 and CDR2 (germline): MNHEY, SVGAGI.

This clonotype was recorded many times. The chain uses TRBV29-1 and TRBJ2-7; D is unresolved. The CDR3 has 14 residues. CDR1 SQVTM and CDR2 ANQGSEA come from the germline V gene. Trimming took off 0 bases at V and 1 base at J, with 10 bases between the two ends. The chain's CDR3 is CSVEDHDGSYEQYF. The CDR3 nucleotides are TGCAGCGTTGAAGATCACGACGGGTCCTACGAGCAGTACTTC.

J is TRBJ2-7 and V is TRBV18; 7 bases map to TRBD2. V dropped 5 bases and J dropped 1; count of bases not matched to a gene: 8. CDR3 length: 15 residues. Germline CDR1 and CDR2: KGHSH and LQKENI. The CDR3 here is CASSKEREGSYEQYF. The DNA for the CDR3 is TGTGCCAGCTCAAAAGAGCGGGAAGGTTCCTACGAGCAGTACTTC.

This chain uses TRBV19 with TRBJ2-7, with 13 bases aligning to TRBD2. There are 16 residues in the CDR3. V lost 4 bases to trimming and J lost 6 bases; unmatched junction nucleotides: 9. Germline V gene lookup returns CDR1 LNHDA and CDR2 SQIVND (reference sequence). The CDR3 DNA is TGTGCCAGTAGTACTACCGGAGGGACTAGCGGGGTCGAGCAGTACTTC. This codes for CASSTTGGTSGVEQYF.

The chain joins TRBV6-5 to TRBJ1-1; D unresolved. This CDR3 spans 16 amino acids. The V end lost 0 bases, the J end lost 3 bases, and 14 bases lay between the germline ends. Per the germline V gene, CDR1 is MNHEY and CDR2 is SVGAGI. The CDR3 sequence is CASSYSNRLGDTEAFF. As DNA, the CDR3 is TGTGCCAGCAGTTACTCGAATCGGCTCGGGGACACTGAAGCTTTCTTT.

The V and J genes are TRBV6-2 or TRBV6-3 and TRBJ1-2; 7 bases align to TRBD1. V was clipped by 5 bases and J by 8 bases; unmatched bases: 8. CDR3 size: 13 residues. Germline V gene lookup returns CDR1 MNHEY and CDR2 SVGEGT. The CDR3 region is CASSPTGRPGYTF. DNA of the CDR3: TGTGCCAGCAGTCCGACAGGGCGTCCGGGCTACACCTTC.

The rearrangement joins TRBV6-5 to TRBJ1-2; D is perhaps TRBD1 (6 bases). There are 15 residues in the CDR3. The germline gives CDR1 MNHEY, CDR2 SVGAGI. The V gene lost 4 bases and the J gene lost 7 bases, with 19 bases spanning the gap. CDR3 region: CASSSGGGGALGYTF. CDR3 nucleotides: TGTGCCAGCAGTTCCGGCGGAGGGGGGGCGCTTGGCTACACCTTC.

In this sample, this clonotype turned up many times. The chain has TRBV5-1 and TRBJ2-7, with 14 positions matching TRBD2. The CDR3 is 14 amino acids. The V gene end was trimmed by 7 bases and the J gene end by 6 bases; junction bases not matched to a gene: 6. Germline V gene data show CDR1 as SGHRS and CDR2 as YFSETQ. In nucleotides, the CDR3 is TGCGCCAGCCAAAAAGGACTAGCGGGAGGCGAGCAGTACTTC. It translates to CASQKGLAGGEQYF.

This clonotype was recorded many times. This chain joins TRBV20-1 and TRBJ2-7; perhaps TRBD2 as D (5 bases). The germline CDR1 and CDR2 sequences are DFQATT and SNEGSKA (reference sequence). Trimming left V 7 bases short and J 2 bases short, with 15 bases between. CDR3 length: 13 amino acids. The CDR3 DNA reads TGCAGTGAAAGAGGGAGACACCCCTACGAGCAGTACTTC. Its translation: CSERGRHPYEQYF.

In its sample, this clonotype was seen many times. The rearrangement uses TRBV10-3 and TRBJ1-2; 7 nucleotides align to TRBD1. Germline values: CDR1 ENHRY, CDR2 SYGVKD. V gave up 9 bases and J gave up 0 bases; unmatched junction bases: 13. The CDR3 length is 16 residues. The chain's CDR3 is CAIRDGTASANYGYTF. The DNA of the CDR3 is TGTGCCATAAGAGACGGGACAGCGTCCGCTAACTATGGCTACACCTTC.

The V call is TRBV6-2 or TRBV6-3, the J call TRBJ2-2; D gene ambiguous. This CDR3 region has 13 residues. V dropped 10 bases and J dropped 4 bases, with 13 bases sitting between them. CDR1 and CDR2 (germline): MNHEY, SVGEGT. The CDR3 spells CAIRKSFTGELFF. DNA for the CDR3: TGTGCCATCCGGAAGTCGTTCACCGGGGAGCTGTTTTTT.

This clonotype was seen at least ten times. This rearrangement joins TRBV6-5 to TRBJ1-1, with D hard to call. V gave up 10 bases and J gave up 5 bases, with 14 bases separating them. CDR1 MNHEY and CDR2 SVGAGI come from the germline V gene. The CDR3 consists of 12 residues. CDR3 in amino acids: CATRYGLTEAFF. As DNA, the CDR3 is TGTGCCACCAGATACGGACTGACTGAAGCTTTCTTT.

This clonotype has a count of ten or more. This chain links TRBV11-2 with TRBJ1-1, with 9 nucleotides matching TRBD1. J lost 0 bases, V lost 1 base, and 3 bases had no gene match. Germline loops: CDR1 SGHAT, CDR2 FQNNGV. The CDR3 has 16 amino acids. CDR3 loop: CASSLGQGVMNTEAFF. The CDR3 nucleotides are TGTGCCAGCAGCTTAGGACAGGGGGTTATGAACACTGAAGCTTTCTTT.

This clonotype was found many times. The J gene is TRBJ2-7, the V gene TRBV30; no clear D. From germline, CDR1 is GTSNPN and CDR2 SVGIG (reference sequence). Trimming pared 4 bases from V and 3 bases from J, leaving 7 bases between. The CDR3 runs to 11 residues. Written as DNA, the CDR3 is TGTGCCTGGAACGGCGGCTACGAGCAGTACTTC. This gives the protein CAWNGGYEQYF.

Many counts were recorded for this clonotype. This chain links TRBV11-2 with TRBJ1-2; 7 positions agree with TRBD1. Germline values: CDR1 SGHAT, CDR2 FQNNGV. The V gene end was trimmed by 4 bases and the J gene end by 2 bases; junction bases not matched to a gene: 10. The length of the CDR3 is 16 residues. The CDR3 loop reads CASSSSWGTDNYGYTF. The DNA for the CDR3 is TGTGCCAGCAGCTCGAGCTGGGGGACAGACAACTATGGCTACACCTTC.

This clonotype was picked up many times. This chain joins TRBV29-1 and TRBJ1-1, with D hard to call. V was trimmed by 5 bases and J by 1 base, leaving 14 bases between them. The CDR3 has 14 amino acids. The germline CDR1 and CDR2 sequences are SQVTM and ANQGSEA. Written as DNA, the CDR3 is TGCAGCGTTCTGGGTTCTGTGGGGAACACTGAAGCTTTCTTT. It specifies CSVLGSVGNTEAFF. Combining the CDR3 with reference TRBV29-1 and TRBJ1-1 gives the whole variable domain SAVISQKPSRDICQRGTSLTIQCQVDSQVTMMFWYRQQPGQSLTLIATANQGSEATYESGFVIDKFPISRPNLTFSTLTVSNMSPEDSSIYLCSVLGSVGNTEAFFGQGTRLTVV.